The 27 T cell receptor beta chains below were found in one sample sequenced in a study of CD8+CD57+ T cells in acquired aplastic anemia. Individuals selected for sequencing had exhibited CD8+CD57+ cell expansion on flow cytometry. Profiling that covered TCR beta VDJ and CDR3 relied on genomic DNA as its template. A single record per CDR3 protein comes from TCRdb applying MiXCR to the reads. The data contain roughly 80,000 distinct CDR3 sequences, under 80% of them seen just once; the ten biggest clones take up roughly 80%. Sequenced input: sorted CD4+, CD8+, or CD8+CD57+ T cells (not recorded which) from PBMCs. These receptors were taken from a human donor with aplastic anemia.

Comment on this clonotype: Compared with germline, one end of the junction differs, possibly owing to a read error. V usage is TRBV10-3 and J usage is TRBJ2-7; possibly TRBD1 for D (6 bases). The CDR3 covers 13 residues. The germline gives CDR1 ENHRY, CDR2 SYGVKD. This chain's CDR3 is CAISEQGSYEQHF. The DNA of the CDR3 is TGTGCCATCAGTGAACAGGGAAGCTACGAGCAGCACTTC.

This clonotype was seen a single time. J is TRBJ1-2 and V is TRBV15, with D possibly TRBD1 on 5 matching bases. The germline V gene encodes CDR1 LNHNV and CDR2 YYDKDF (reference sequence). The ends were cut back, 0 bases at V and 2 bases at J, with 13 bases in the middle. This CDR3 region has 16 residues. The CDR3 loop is CATSRDRGSGNYGYTF. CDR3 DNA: TGTGCCACCAGCAGAGATAGGGGCTCAGGGAACTATGGCTACACCTTC.

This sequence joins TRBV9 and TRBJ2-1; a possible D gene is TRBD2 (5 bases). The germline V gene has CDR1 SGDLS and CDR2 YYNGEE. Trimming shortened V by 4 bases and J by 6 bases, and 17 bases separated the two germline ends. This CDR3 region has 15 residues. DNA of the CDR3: TGTGCCAGCAGCAACCGGGAAAATTCCGCCAATGAGCAGTTCTTC. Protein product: CASSNRENSANEQFF.

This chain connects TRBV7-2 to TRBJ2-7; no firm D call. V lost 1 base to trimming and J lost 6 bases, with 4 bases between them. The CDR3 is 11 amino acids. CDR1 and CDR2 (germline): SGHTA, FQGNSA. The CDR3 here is CASSLDFEQYF. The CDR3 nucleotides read TGTGCCAGCAGCTTAGATTTCGAGCAGTACTTC.

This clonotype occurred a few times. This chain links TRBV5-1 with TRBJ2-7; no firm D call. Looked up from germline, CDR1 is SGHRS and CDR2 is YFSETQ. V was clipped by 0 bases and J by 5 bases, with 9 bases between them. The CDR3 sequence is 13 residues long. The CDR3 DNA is TGCGCCAGCAGCTTGGCTGGAACCAACGAGCAGTACTTC. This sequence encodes CASSLAGTNEQYF.

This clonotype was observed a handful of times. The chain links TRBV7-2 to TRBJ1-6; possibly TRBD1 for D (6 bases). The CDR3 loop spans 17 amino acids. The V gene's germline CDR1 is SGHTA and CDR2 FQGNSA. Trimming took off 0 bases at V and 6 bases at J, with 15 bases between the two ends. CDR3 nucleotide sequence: TGTGCCAGCAGCTTAGCGAACAGGGCTAGCGGTAATTCACCCCTCCACTTT. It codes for CASSLANRASGNSPLHF. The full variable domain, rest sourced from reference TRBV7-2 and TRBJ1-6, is GAGVSQSPSNKVTEKGKDVELRCDPISGHTALYWYRQSLGQGLEFLIYFQGNSAPDKSGLPSDRFSAERTGGSVSTLTIQRTQQEDSAVYLCASSLANRASGNSPLHFGNGTRLTVT.

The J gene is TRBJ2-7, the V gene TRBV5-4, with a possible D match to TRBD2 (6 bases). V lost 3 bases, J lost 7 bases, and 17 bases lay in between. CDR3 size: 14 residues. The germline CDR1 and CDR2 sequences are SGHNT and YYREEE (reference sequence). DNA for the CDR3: TGTGCCAGCAGCTATTGGGACTCCTCGAGGGAGCAGTACTTC. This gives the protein CASSYWDSSREQYF.

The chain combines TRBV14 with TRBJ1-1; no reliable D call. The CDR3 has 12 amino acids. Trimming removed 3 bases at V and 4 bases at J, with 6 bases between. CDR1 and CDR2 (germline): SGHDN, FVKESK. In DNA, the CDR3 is TGTGCCAGCAGCCACTCGGGCACTGAAGCTTTCTTT. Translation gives CASSHSGTEAFF.

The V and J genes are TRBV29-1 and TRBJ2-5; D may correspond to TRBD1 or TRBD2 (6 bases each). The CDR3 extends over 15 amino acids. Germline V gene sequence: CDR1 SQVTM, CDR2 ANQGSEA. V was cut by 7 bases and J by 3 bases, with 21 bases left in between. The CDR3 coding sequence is TGCAGCGCTTTGGGGGTGGGGGGCGCGGAAGAGACCCAGTACTTC. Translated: CSALGVGGAEETQYF. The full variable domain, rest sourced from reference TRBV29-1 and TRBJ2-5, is SAVISQKPSRDICQRGTSLTIQCQVDSQVTMMFWYRQQPGQSLTLIATANQGSEATYESGFVIDKFPISRPNLTFSTLTVSNMSPEDSSIYLCSALGVGGAEETQYFGPGTRLLVL.

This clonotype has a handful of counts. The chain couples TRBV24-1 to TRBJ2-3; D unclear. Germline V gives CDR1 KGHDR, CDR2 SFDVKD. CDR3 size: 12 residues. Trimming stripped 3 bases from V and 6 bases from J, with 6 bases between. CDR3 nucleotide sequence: TGTGCCACCAGTGATGCTTGGGATACGCAGTATTTT. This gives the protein CATSDAWDTQYF.

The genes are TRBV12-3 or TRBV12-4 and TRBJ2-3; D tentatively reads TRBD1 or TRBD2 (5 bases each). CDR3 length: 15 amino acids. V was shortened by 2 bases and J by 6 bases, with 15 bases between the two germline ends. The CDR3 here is CASSLTLGLADTQYF. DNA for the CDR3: TGTGCCAGCAGTTTAACGCTGGGGCTAGCTGATACGCAGTATTTT.

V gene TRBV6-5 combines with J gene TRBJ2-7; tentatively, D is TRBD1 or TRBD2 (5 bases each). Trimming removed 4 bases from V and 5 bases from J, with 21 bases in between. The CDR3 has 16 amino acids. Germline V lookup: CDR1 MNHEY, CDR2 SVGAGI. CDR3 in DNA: TGTGCCAGCAGTTTAGTAGCCGGGGCGGGCCCCAACGAGCAGTACTTC. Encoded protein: CASSLVAGAGPNEQYF.

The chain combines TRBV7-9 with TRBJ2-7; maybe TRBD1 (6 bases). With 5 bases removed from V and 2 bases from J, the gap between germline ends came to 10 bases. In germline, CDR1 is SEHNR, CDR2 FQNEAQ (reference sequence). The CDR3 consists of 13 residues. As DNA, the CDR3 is TGTGCCAGCAGCGAGACAGGAACCTACGAGCAGTACTTC. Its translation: CASSETGTYEQYF.

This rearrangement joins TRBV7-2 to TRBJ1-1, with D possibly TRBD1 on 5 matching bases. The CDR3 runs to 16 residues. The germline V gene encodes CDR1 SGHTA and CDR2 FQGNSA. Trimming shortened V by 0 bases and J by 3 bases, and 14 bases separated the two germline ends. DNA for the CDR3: TGTGCCAGCAGCTTAGCTTATGGGACCAGGGACACTGAAGCTTTCTTT. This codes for CASSLAYGTRDTEAFF. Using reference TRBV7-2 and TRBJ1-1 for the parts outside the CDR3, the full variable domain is GAGVSQSPSNKVTEKGKDVELRCDPISGHTALYWYRQSLGQGLEFLIYFQGNSAPDKSGLPSDRFSAERTGGSVSTLTIQRTQQEDSAVYLCASSLAYGTRDTEAFFGQGTRLTVV.

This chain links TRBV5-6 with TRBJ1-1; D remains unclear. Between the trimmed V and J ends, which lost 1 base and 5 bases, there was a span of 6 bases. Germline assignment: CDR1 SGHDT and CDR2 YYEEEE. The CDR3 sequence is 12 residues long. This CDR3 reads CASSLLKTEAFF. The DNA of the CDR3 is TGTGCCAGCAGCTTGCTCAAGACTGAAGCTTTCTTT.

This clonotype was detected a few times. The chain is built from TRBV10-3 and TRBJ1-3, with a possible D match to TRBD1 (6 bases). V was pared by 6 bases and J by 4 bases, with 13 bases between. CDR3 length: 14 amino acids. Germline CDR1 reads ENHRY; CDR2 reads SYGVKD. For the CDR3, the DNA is TGTGCCATCAGGGAGCCGGACAGCGGAAACACCATATATTTT. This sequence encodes CAIREPDSGNTIYF.

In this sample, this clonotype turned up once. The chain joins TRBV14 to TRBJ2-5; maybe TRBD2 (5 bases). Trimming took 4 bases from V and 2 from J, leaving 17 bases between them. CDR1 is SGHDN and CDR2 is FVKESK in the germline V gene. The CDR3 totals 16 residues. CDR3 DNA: TGTGCCAGCAGCCTTGGACTGACGTACATTCAAGAGACCCAGTACTTC. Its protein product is CASSLGLTYIQETQYF.

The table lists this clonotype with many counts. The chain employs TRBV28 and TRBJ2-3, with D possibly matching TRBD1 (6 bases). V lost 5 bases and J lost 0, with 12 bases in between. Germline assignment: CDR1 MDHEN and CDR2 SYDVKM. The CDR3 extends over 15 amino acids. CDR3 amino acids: CASSIRDISTDTQYF. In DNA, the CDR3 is TGTGCCAGCAGTATCCGGGACATCAGCACAGATACGCAGTATTTT. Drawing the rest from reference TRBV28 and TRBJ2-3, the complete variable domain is DVKVTQSSRYLVKRTGEKVFLECVQDMDHENMFWYRQDPGLGLRLIYFSYDVKMKEKGDIPEGYSVSREKKERFSLILESASTNQTSMYLCASSIRDISTDTQYFGPGTRLTVL.

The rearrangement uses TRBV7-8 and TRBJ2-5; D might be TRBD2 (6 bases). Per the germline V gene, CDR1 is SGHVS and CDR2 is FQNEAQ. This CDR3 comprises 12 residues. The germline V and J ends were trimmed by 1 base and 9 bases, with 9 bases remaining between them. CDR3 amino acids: CASSLGLESQYF. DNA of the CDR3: TGTGCCAGCAGCTTAGGACTAGAATCCCAGTACTTC.

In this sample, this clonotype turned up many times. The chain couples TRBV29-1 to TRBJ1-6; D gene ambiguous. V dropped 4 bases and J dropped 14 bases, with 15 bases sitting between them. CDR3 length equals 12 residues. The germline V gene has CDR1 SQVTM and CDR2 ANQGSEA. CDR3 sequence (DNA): TGCAGCGTTGTATCTCCCCCAGGAACCCTCCACTTT. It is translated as CSVVSPPGTLHF.

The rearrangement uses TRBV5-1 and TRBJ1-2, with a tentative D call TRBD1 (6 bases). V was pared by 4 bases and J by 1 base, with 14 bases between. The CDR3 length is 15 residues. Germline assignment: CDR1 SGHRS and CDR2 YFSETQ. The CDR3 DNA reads TGCGCCAGCAGCGTCGACAGGTTAGGTAACTATGGCTACACCTTC. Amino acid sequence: CASSVDRLGNYGYTF.

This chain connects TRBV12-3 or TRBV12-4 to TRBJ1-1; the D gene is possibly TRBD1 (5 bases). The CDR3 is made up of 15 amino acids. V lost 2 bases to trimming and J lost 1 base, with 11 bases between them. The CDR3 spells CASSLKQGWNTEAFF. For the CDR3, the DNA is TGTGCCAGCAGTTTAAAGCAGGGTTGGAACACTGAAGCTTTCTTT.

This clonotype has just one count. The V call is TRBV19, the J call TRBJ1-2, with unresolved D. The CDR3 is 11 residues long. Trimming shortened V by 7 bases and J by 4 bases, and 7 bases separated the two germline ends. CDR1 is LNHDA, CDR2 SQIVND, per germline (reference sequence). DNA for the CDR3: TGTGCCAGTATGAAGGGCTATGGCTACACCTTC. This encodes CASMKGYGYTF.

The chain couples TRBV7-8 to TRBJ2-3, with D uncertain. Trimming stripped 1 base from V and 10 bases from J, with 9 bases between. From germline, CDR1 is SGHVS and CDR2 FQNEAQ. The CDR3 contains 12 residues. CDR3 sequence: CASSLDRSAQYF. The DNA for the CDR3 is TGTGCCAGCAGCTTAGATCGATCGGCGCAGTATTTT.

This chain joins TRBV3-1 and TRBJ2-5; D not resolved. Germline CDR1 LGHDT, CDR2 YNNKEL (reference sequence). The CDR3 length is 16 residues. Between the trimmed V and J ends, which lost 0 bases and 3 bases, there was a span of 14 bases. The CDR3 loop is CASSQDVVQDEETQYF. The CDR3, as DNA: TGTGCCAGCAGCCAAGATGTCGTCCAGGACGAAGAGACCCAGTACTTC.

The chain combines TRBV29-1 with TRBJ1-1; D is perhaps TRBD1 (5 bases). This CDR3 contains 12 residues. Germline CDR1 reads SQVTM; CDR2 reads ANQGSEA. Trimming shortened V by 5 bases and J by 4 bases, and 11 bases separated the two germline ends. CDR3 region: CSVRLGTTEAFF. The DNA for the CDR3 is TGCAGCGTTCGGCTTGGGACCACTGAAGCTTTCTTT.

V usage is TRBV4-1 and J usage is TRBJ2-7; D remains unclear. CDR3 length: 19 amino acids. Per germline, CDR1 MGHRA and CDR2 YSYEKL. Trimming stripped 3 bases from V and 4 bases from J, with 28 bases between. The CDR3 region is CASSQAPYSTHRYRYEQYF. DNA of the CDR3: TGCGCCAGCAGCCAGGCGCCGTACAGCACCCATCGCTACCGTTACGAGCAGTACTTC.